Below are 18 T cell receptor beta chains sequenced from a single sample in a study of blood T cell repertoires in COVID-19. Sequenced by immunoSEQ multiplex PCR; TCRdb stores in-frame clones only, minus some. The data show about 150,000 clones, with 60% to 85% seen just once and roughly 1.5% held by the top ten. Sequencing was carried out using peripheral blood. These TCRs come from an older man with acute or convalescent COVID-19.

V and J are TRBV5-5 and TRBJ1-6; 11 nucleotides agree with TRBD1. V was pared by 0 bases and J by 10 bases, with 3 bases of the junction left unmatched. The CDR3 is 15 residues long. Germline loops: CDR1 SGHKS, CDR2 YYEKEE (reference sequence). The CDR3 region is CASSLEGTGGSPLHF. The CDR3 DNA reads TGTGCCAGCAGCTTGGAGGGGACAGGGGGATCACCCCTCCACTTT.

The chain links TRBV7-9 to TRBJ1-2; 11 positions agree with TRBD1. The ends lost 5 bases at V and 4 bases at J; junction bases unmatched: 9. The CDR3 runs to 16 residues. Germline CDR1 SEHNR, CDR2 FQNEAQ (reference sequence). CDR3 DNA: TGTGCCAGCAGCGCTGGGACAGGGGGAACCCCCTATGGCTACACCTTC. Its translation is CASSAGTGGTPYGYTF.

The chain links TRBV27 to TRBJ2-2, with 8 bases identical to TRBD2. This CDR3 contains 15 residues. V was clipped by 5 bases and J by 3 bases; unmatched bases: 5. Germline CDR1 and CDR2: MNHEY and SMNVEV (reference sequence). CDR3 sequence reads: CASSPRGGHTGELFF. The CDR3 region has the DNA TGTGCCAGCAGTCCCCGGGGGGGGCACACCGGGGAGCTGTTTTTT.

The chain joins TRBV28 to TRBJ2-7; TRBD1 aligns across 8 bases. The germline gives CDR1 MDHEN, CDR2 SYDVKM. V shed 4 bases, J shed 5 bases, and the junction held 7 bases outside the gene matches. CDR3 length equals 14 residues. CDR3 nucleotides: TGTGCCAGCAGTTCCGGACAGGGATGGGACGAGCAGTACGTC. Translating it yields CASSSGQGWDEQYV.

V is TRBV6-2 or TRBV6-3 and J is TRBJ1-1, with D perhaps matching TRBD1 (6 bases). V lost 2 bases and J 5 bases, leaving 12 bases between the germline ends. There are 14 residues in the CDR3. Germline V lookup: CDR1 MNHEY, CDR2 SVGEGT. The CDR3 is CASSYPRGGTEAFF. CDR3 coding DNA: TGTGCCAGCAGTTACCCCAGGGGAGGGACTGAAGCTTTCTTT.

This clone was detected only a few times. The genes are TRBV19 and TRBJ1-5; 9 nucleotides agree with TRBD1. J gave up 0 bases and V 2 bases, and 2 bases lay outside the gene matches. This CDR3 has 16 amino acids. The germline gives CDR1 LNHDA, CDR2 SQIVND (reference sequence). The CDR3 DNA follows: TGTGCCAGTAGTATACAGACAGGGGGTAGCAATCAGCCCCAGCATTTT. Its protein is CASSIQTGGSNQPQHF.

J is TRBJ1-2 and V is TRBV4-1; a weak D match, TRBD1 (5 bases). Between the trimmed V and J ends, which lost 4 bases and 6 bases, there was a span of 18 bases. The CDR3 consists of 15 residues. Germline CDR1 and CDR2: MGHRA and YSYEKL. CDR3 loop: CASSPPGPAGHGYTF. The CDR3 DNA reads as TGCGCCAGCAGCCCTCCAGGGCCTGCTGGTCATGGCTACACCTTC.

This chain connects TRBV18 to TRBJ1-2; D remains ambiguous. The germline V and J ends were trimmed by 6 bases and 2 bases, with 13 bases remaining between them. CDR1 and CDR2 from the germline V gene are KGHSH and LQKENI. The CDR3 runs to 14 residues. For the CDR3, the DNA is TGTGCCAGCTCTCGCGATACGGGGAACTATGGCTACACCTTC. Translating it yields CASSRDTGNYGYTF.

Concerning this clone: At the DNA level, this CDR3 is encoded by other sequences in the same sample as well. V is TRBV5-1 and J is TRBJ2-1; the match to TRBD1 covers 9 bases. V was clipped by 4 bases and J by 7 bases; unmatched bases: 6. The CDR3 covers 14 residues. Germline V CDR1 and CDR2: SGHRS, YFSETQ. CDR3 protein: CASSPGDRENEQFF. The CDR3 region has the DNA TGCGCCAGCAGCCCGGGGGACAGGGAGAATGAGCAGTTCTTC. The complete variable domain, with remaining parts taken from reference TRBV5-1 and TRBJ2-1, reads KAGVTQTPRYLIKTRGQQVTLSCSPISGHRSVSWYQQTPGQGLQFLFEYFSETQRNKGNFPGRFSGRQFSNSRSEMNVSTLELGDSALYLCASSPGDRENEQFFGPGTRLTVL.

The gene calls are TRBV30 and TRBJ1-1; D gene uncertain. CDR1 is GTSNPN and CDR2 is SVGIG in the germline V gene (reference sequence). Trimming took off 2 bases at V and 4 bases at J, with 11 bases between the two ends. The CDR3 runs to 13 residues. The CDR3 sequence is CAWSWRSVTEAFF. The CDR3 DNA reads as TGTGCCTGGAGTTGGCGGAGTGTCACTGAAGCTTTCTTT. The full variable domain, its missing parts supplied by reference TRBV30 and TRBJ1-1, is SQTIHQWPATLVQPVGSPLSLECTVEGTSNPNLYWYRQAAGRGLQLLFYSVGIGQISSEVPQNLSASRPQDRQFILSSKKLLLSDSGFYLCAWSWRSVTEAFFGQGTRLTVV.

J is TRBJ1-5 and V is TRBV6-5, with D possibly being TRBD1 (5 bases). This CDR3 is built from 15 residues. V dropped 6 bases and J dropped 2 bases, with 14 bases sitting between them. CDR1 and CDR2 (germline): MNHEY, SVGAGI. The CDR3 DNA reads TGTGCCAGCAGGGTATTAGGGGCAGGCAATCAGCCCCAGCATTTT. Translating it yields CASRVLGAGNQPQHF.

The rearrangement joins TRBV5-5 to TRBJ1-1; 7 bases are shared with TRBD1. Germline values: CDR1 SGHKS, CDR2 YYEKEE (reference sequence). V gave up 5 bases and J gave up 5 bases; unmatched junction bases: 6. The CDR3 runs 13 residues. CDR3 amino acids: CASRPTGSTEAFF. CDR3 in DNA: TGTGCCAGCAGGCCGACAGGGAGTACTGAAGCTTTCTTT.

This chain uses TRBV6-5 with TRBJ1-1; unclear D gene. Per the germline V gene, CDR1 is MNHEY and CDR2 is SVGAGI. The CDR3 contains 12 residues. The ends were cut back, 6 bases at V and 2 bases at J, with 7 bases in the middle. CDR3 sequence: CASRPGNTEAFF. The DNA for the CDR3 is TGTGCCAGCAGGCCCGGTAACACTGAAGCTTTCTTT.

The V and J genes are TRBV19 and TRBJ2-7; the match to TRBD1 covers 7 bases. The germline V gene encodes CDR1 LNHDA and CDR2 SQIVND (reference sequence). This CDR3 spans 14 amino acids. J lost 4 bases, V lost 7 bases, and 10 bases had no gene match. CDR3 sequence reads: CASTPTGRVYEQYF. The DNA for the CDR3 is TGTGCCAGTACCCCGACAGGGAGAGTTTACGAGCAGTACTTC.

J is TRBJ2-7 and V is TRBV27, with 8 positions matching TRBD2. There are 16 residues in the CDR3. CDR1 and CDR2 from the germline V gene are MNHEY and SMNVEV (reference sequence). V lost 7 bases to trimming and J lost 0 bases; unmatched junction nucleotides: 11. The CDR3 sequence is CASMADPGLDSYEQYF. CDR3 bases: TGTGCCAGCATGGCGGATCCGGGACTAGACTCCTACGAGCAGTACTTC.

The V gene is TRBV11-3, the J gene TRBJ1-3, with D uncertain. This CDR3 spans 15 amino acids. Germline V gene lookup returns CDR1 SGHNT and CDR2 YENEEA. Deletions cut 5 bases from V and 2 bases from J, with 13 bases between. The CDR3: CASSQIRVTGNTIYF. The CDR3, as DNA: TGTGCCAGCAGCCAGATCCGGGTGACTGGAAACACCATATATTTT. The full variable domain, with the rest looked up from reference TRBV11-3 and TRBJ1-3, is EAGVVQSPRYKIIEKKQPVAFWCNPISGHNTLYWYLQNLGQGPELLIRYENEEAVDDSQLPKDRFSAERLKGVDSTLKIQPAELGDSAVYLCASSQIRVTGNTIYFGEGSWLTVV.

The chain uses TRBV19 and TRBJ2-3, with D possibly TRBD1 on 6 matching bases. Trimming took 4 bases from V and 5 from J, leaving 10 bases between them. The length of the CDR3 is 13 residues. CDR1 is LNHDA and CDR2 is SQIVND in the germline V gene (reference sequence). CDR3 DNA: TGTGCCAGTAGTACGTCAGGGGAAGATACGCAGTATTTT. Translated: CASSTSGEDTQYF.

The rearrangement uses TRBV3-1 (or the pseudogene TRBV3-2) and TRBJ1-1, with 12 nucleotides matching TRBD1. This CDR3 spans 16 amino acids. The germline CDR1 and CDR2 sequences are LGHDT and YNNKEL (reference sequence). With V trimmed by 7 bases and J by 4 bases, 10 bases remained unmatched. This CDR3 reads CASTPGQGAKGTEAFF. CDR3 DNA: TGTGCCAGCACCCCGGGACAGGGGGCGAAGGGCACTGAAGCTTTCTTT.